Reported below is one T cell receptor (beta chain). This entry is derived from a study of control samples from healthy donors and cancer patients. Clones were sequenced by immunoSEQ multiplex PCR, and TCRdb holds only the in-frame ones, with some missing. The sample has 150,000 to 200,000 clones, and its top ten clones hold less than 2.5%. This receptor was taken from a woman aged 25 to 39 in good health. The specimen sequenced was blood.

CDR3: CASSEAPGTNTEAFF. In nucleotides, the CDR3 is TGTGCCAGCAGTGAGGCCCCAGGGACCAACACTGAAGCTTTCTTT. V usage is TRBV2 and J usage is TRBJ1-1; weak D call: TRBD1 (5 bases). The germline CDR1 and CDR2 sequences are SNHLY and FYNNEI. CDR3 length: 15 residues. Trimming stripped 3 bases from V and 2 bases from J, with 13 bases between.